Here is one TCR beta chain with its context. The antigen remains undetermined. This PCR relied on a set of 60 Vbeta primers and 13 Jbeta primers. Measured with immunoSEQ multiplex PCR; TCRdb has only the in-frame clones, and not every one. The data show approximately 220,000 clones, around 76% seen once. The entry originates in a study of cytomegalovirus exposure and HLA in healthy donors. V was shortened by 7 bases and J by 8 bases, with 15 bases between the two germline ends. This CDR3 has 13 residues. The germline gives CDR1 SNHLY, CDR2 FYNNEI. Whole-study results and caveats: Accounts indicate the classifier identified cytomegalovirus status with strong specificity and sensitivity.

The source material was PBMCs. J is TRBJ2-1 and V is TRBV2, with D perhaps matching TRBD2 (5 bases). This clonotype was sampled from a young man in good health and CMV-seronegative. CDR3 DNA sequence: TGTGCCAGCACCAGCGGCCCTGTGGATGAGCAGTTCTTC. It encodes CASTSGPVDEQFF.